This passage covers 16 T cell receptor beta chains from one sample sequenced in a study of blood T cell repertoires in COVID-19. Data came from immunoSEQ multiplex PCR; TCRdb stores just in-frame clones and leaves some out. Found here are approximately 200,000 clones, roughly 80% of them singletons; the top ten hold about 10%. Material for sequencing was peripheral blood. These TCRs come from a woman older than 75 with acute or convalescent COVID-19.

The rearrangement links TRBV7-2 to TRBJ1-6, with 7 nucleotides matching TRBD1. V trimming: 1 base; J trimming: 9 bases; junction bases outside the gene matches: 6. The CDR3 is 15 residues long. Germline V CDR1 and CDR2: SGHTA, FQGNSA. This chain's CDR3 is CASSLVGTASSPLHF. CDR3 DNA: TGTGCCAGCAGCTTAGTAGGGACAGCTTCTTCACCCCTCCACTTT.

This sequence joins TRBV5-1 and TRBJ2-5; 14 bases agree with TRBD2. The CDR3 has 18 residues. J lost 1 base, V lost 4 bases, and 9 bases had no gene match. CDR1 and CDR2 (germline): SGHRS, YFSETQ. The CDR3 region is CASSTTGTSGGAQETQYF. The CDR3 nucleotides read TGCGCCAGCAGCACGACAGGGACTAGCGGGGGTGCCCAAGAGACCCAGTACTTC.

V usage is TRBV7-9 and J usage is TRBJ1-5; D call uncertain. This CDR3 region has 13 residues. Looked up from germline, CDR1 is SEHNR and CDR2 is FQNEAQ (reference sequence). With 1 base removed from V and 5 bases from J, the gap between germline ends came to 6 bases. CDR3 loop: CASSLDRDQPQHF. CDR3 DNA: TGTGCCAGCAGCTTAGATAGAGATCAGCCCCAGCATTTT.

The table lists this clone with a count of one. The rearrangement joins TRBV6-5 to TRBJ2-1; D is possibly TRBD1 (5 bases). Germline-derived CDR1 and CDR2 are MNHEY and SVGAGI. V lost 2 bases and J lost 2, with 10 bases in between. The CDR3 sequence is 15 residues long. The DNA of the CDR3 is TGTGCCAGCAGTTACAGTCAGGGTGCCTACAATGAGCAGTTCTTC. This codes for CASSYSQGAYNEQFF.

The rearrangement uses TRBV18 and TRBJ1-1, with D possibly matching TRBD1 (5 bases). Germline V lookup: CDR1 KGHSH, CDR2 LQKENI. This CDR3 region has 14 residues. V was shortened by 6 bases and J by 1 base, with 12 bases between the two germline ends. In DNA, the CDR3 is TGTGCCAGCTCGCCTTCCGGACAGAACACTGAAGCTTTCTTT. Protein product: CASSPSGQNTEAFF.

V is TRBV4-3 and J is TRBJ2-2, with 7 bases identical to TRBD1. Germline trimming cut 6 bases from V and 4 bases from J; bases unmatched to any gene: 2. Germline V lookup: CDR1 LGHNA, CDR2 YSLEER. The CDR3 loop spans 13 amino acids. This CDR3 reads CASRGTVTGELFF. The CDR3 region has the DNA TGCGCCAGCAGGGGGACAGTCACCGGGGAGCTGTTTTTT.

This chain joins TRBV6-2 or TRBV6-3 and TRBJ1-1; D is possibly TRBD1 (6 bases). CDR3 length equals 16 residues. V lost 2 bases and J 5 bases, leaving 18 bases between the germline ends. In germline, CDR1 is MNHEY, CDR2 SVGEGT. For the CDR3, the DNA is TGTGCCAGCAGTTACGCTTTGGGCAGGGGATATACTGAAGCTTTCTTT. It translates to CASSYALGRGYTEAFF.

A few counts support this clone. The chain combines TRBV5-5 with TRBJ2-1, with 8 bases matching TRBD2. Trimming took 5 bases from V and 4 from J; bases not matched to a gene: 8. The CDR3 length is 15 residues. Germline V gene sequence: CDR1 SGHKS, CDR2 YYEKEE (reference sequence). For the CDR3, the DNA is TGTGCCAGCAGGCAGACTAGCGACGGTTACAATGAGCAGTTCTTC. Its protein product is CASRQTSDGYNEQFF.

The V and J genes are TRBV3-1 (or the pseudogene TRBV3-2) and TRBJ1-5; the match to TRBD1 covers 8 bases. CDR1 and CDR2 (germline): LGHDT, YNNKEL (reference sequence). Losses at the gene ends were 2 bases for V and 4 bases for J; bases not matched to a gene: 1. The CDR3 is 14 amino acids. The CDR3 DNA is TGTGCCAGCAGCCAACGGACAGGGAATCAGCCCCAGCATTTT. It codes for CASSQRTGNQPQHF.

The rearrangement joins TRBV5-6 to TRBJ2-6; TRBD1 matches at 8 bases. The junction had 13 bases not matched to a gene; V was cut back by 4 bases and J by 4 bases. Germline V lookup: CDR1 SGHDT, CDR2 YYEEEE. The CDR3 loop spans 18 amino acids. As DNA, the CDR3 is TGTGCCAGCAGCCTCATGGGGCAGGGGGCGCCCGGGGCCAACGTCCTGACTTTC. Its protein is CASSLMGQGAPGANVLTF. Full variable domain (rest looked up from reference TRBV5-6 and TRBJ2-6): DAGVTQSPTHLIKTRGQQVTLRCSPKSGHDTVSWYQQALGQGPQFIFQYYEEEERQRGNFPDRFSGHQFPNYSSELNVNALLLGDSALYLCASSLMGQGAPGANVLTFGAGSRLTVL.

The V gene is TRBV10-3, the J gene TRBJ1-2, with 8 bases matching TRBD1. Germline V gene sequence: CDR1 ENHRY, CDR2 SYGVKD. Losses at the gene ends were 5 bases for V and 4 bases for J; bases not matched to a gene: 6. The CDR3 totals 14 residues. CDR3 sequence: CAISSGQGVYGYTF. CDR3 DNA sequence: TGTGCCATCAGTTCCGGACAGGGTGTCTATGGCTACACCTTC.

This clone is a singleton in its sample. The genes are TRBV20-1 and TRBJ2-5; the match to TRBD2 covers 8 bases. The junction had 10 bases not matched to a gene; V was cut back by 3 bases and J by 1 base. The germline V gene has CDR1 DFQATT and CDR2 SNEGSKA (reference sequence). The CDR3 is made up of 16 amino acids. CDR3 coding DNA: TGCAGTGCTAGTCGCTTCCTAGCGGGTCTCCAAGAGACCCAGTACTTC. Its translation: CSASRFLAGLQETQYF.

V gene TRBV7-8 combines with J gene TRBJ2-1; the D gene is possibly TRBD2 (7 bases). CDR3 length equals 17 residues. Germline V gives CDR1 SGHVS, CDR2 FQNEAQ. V was cut by 5 bases and J by 2 bases, with 19 bases left in between. In DNA form, the CDR3 reads TGTGCCAGCAGCCCAGGAGGAGGGGGGGACCCCTACAATGAGCAGTTCTTC. Its translation: CASSPGGGGDPYNEQFF.

The chain employs TRBV5-1 and TRBJ1-2; D not certain. In germline, CDR1 is SGHRS, CDR2 YFSETQ. This CDR3 contains 13 residues. Trimming cost V 5 bases and J 3 bases, with 11 bases left between them. The DNA for the CDR3 is TGCGCCAGCAGTCCGACGGCGGACTATGGCTACACCTTC. Translating it yields CASSPTADYGYTF.

The rearrangement links TRBV18 to TRBJ1-4, with a weak D call TRBD1 (6 bases). There are 13 residues in the CDR3. Per germline, CDR1 KGHSH and CDR2 LQKENI. Trimming took off 2 bases at V and 7 bases at J, with 8 bases between the two ends. The CDR3 region has the DNA TGTGCCAGCTCACCAGGGGGCGGTGAAAAACTGTTTTTT. The encoded protein is CASSPGGGEKLFF.

The chain is built from TRBV7-2 and TRBJ1-6; 7 positions agree with TRBD1. Germline CDR1 is SGHTA and CDR2 is FQGNSA. The CDR3 length is 16 residues. J lost 6 bases, V lost 1 base, and 6 bases had no gene match. The CDR3 DNA sequence: TGTGCCAGCAGCTTAGTCCTTCAGGGGGGTAATTCACCCCTCCACTTT. This codes for CASSLVLQGGNSPLHF.